Given below is one T cell receptor beta chain in context. This clone showed up just a few times. This clone's antigen is unknown. Per-base quality was not reported, and no clone a single base away is much larger than it. The cysteine opens and the phenylalanine closes a CDR3 of 19 amino acids. Only the CDR3 DNA stays, 57 bases, in frame from base 1. From V the trimming removes 5 bases and from J it removes 4 bases, while the gene matches leave 20 bases of the junction unaccounted for. The CDR1 and CDR2 encoded by the germline V gene are SGDLS and YYNGEE. TCRbeta CDR3 regions were amplified from genomic DNA using the immunoSEQ Assay, a bias-controlled multiplex PCR. Per the original workflow: The number of nucleated cells in each sample was estimated from the amplification of reference gene primers within the assay. To quantify the absolute abundance of each unique TCRbeta CDR3 rearrangement, sequence reads were collapsed and filtered. For each sample, productive Simpson clonality was calculated by taking the square root of Simpson's diversity index across productive rearrangements. The immuneACCESS repertoire file appears here via TCRdb, limited to in-frame rearrangements. These files lack a portion of the clones; in checked studies, under half of the deficit traces to unresolved V genes, and the cause of the others is not known. That table gives V, J and clone size, and the DNA gave D and trimming. The sample includes over 300,000 clones, with 88% observed a single time. Over 0.9% of the sample is taken by the ten largest.

Participants in the prospective study were enrolled through a virtual design, were aged 18 to 89 years, and lived in about two dozen United States geographic areas. To assign participants to cohorts, the prospective study relied on clinical history that participants themselves reported in a screening survey and a study questionnaire. Each participant in the prospective study had whole blood, serum and a nasopharyngeal or oropharyngeal swab collected by mobile phlebotomists. Additional blood draws and questionnaires over an approximately two-month period could optionally be provided by prospective study participants. Before DNA extraction, blood samples from the prospective study were shipped at room temperature or frozen. These data originate in a study of blood T cell repertoires in COVID-19 (dated by TCRdb to between 2020 and 2021). For the wider study: Samples from collaborators originated in the United States, Italy and Spain and spanned both the acute and convalescent phases of COVID-19. The prospective study material was composed of cDNA or gDNA derived from T cells, B-cell-depleted T cells, or PBMCs. Subjects who had been exposed to COVID-19, were actively infected with it, or had recovered from it provided the deeply sampled blood TCRbeta repertoires that made up the dataset. A freely available public database, intended as a resource for researchers studying the immune response to SARS-CoV-2, is where the repertoires were released. Samples were obtained from the ongoing ImmuneRACE study (first 160 participants) and from 1,254 subjects provided by 6 global collaborators. Nearly every sample came with metadata listing a de-identified subject ID, COVID-19 status, age in years and sex. HLA class I and class II types, where available, came from metadata supplied by the sample provider rather than from assay-based typing.

What the authors observed across the whole study: The quantity of clinical and demographic metadata differed by source and by participant and was supplied without curation.

The V gene is TRBV9 and the J gene is TRBJ2-3; TRBD2 lines up with 9 middle nucleotides. Specimen: PBMCs or T cells enriched from blood (not recorded which). This clonotype was sampled from a woman aged 25 to 39 with acute COVID-19. Here is the DNA: TGTGCCAGCAGTGCTCCCCTTGGGGCTAGCGGGGTGAGGGCAGATACGCAGTATTTT. Protein translation: CASSAPLGASGVRADTQYF.